This record covers a single TCR beta chain. The CDR3 spans 17 residues. The V segment lost 2 bases and the J segment 3 bases; nucleotides outside the gene matches: 10. Germline lookup yields CDR1 SGHDN and CDR2 FVKESK. Original processing methods: Amplification of reference gene primers was used by the study to estimate nucleated cell counts. Clones were read by immunoSEQ multiplex PCR, and TCRdb kept only the in-frame ones, dropping some. From that table come the V and J calls and clone size; the DNA was used to work out D and trimming. The profile shows around 70,000 clones, around 74% of them singletons. The source of the sample is a study of blood T cell repertoires in COVID-19. For the study at large: Specimens from acute and convalescent COVID-19 originated in the United States, Italy and Spain.

The sequence derives from an older man with acute or convalescent COVID-19. The sample was peripheral blood. The rearrangement links TRBV14 to TRBJ1-2, with TRBD1 matching over 9 bases. This CDR3 reads CASSQPAGTGYDYGYTF. The DNA of the CDR3 is TGTGCCAGCAGCCAACCCGCCGGGACAGGGTATGACTATGGCTACACCTTC.